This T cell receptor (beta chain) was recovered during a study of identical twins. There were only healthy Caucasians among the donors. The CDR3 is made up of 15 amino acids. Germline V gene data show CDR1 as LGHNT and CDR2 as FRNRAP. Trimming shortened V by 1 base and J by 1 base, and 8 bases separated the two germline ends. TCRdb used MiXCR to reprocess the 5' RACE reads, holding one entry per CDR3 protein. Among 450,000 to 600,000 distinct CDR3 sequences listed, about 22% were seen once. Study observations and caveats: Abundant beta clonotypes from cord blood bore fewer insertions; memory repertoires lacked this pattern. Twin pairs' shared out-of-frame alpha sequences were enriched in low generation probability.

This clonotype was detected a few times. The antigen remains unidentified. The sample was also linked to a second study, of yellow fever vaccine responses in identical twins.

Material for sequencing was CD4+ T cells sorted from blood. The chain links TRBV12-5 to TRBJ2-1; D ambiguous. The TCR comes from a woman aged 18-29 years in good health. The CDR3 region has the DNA TGTGCTAGTGGTTTGGGGGAATTATCCTACAATGAGCAGTTCTTC. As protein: CASGLGELSYNEQFF.